This T cell receptor beta chain originates from a study of tumor and adjacent non-tumor tissue in lung cancer (dated by TCRdb to 2017 to 2018). Background on the whole study: Of the cohort, eleven to twelve patients had adenocarcinoma, 2 had squamous cell carcinoma and 1 had small cell lung cancer. Ages among the roughly 15 patients ranged from roughly 31 to 80 years, there were around 10 men and 5 women, and disease was at TNM stage I to III. A few dozen paired specimens, one tumor and one normal lung sample per patient, were profiled by TCRbeta CDR3 sequencing. A total of roughly 130 million productive TCRbeta reads were generated by sequencing, corresponding to an average of approximately 4 million reads per sample. Using bulk TCRbeta repertoires from 15 lung cancer patients, the study set lung tumor tissue side by side with matched distant non-tumor lung tissue. General findings and caveats noted by the study authors: With only around 15 patients in the cohort, the authors noted that larger samples and more detailed clinical data are needed. Neither the sequencing platform nor unique molecular identifiers are named or mentioned anywhere in the methods. Significantly higher TCR diversity (inverse Simpson) was observed in tumor tissue than in normal lung tissue (roughly 390 vs 170, P = 0.0075, Mann-Whitney U test). A significantly larger cumulative share of the repertoire was made up by the top 100 clones in normal lung than in tumor tissue. TCR diversity was significantly higher in younger patients, and greater tumor TCR diversity was associated with shorter overall survival and shorter disease-free survival. Peripheral blood was not sequenced, so blood TCRbeta repertoires were not examined in the lung cancer patients of the study.

As concerns this clonotype: The antigen it recognizes is unknown. At one of its ends the junction is not consistent with the germline gene, which may arise from a read error.

Reading the germline V gene gives CDR1 SGHAT and CDR2 FQNNGV. The CDR3 covers 14 residues, taking in both the cysteine and the phenylalanine. Only CDR3 DNA is held: 42 bases, read in frame from base 1. The receptor library was made with multiplex PCR. The listed sequencing device is Illumina HiSeq 2500. TCRbeta libraries were constructed through three rounds of nested PCR with primers (Table S4) according to protocols modified from ARM-PCR. Before sequencing, PCR products of 200-500 bp were cut from the gel and purified using the QIAquick gel extraction kit. The authors' pipeline ran thus. Trimmomatic was used to clean the reads, FLASH merged the cleaned reads into complete CDR3 sequences, and MiTCR assigned the sequences to V(D)J germline segments. Clonal diversity was calculated as the inverse Simpson's index using VDJtools. A read counted as productive if the sequence was in-frame and lacked a premature stop codon. TCRdb handled the public reads itself, with Q25 trimming in fastp and clone calling in MiXCR, and kept productive beta chains. Rows with one shared CDR3 protein collapse into an entry with the most common genes and DNA. These V and J calls originate from TCRdb's pipeline instead of the authors' own analysis. The sample table shows roughly 120,000 distinct CDR3 sequences, and roughly 75% are seen once. Together, the top ten hold 37% of the sample.

RNA was isolated from bulk, unsorted tissue, and RNA quality was assessed with a NanoDrop ND-1000 and an Agilent 2100. All donors had newly diagnosed lung cancer, had not received prior chemotherapy, and were admitted for thoracic surgery in China between August and November 2014. Anyone who had undergone radiotherapy or chemotherapy before, or who had another cancer at the same time, was left out of the study. Surgical tissue pieces of roughly 1-2.3 cm3 were preserved in RNAlater solution and stored at -80 °C until use. The chain joins TRBV11-2 to TRBJ2-5; D gene: possibly TRBD1, on 6 matching bases. Sample: lung tumor tissue. This receptor was identified in a woman in her fifties or sixties with non-small cell lung cancer. The DNA sequence follows: TGTGCCAACAGTCCACAGGGCGGTCAAGAGACCCAGGGCTTC. It translates to CANSPQGGQETQGF.